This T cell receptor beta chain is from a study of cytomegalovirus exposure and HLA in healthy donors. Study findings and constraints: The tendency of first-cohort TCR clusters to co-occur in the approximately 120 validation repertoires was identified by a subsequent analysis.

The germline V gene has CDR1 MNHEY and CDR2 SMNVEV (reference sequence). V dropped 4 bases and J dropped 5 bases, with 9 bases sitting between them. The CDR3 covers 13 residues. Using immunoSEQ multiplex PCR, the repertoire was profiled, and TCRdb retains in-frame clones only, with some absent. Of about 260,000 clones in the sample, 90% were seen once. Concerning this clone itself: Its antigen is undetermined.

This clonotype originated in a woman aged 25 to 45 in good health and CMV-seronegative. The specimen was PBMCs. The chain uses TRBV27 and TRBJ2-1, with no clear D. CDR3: CASSSHMDNEQFF. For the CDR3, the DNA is TGTGCCAGCAGTTCGCACATGGACAATGAGCAGTTCTTC.